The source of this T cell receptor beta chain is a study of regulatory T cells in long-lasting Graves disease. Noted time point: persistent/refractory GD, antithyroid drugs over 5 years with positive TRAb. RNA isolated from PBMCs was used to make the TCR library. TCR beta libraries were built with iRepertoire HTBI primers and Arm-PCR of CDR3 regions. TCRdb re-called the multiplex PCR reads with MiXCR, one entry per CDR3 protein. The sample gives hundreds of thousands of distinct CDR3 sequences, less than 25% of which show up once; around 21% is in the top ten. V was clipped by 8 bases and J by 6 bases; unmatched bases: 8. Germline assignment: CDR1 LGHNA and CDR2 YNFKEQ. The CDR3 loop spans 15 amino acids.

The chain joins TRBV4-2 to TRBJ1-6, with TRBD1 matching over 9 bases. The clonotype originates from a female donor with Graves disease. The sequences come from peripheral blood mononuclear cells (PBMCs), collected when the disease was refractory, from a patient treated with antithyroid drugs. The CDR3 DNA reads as TGTGCCAGCGACCCGACAGGGGGATCTAATTCACCCCTCCACTTT. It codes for CASDPTGGSNSPLHF.